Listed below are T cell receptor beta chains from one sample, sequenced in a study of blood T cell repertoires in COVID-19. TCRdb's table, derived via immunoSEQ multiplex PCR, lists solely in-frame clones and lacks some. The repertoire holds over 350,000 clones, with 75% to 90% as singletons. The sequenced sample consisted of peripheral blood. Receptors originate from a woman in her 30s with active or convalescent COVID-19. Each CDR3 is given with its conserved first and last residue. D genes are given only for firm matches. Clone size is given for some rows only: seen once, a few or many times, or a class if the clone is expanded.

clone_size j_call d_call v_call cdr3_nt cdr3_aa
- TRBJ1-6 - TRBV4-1 TGCGCCAGCAGCGTCGGTAGCAGCTCACCCCTCCACTTT CASSVGSSSPLHF
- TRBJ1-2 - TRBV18 TGTGCCAGCTCATCACCGGACTTACCGACAAATTATGGCTACACCTTC CASSSPDLPTNYGYTF
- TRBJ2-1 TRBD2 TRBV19 TGTGCCAGTAGTCCCAATAGCGGGACCTCCTACAATGAGCAGTTCTTC CASSPNSGTSYNEQFF
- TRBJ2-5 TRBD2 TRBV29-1 TGCAGCGTTGTGGGAACTAGCGGGGGTACAGAGACCCAGTACTTC CSVVGTSGGTETQYF
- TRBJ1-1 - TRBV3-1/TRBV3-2 TGTGCCAGCAGGTGGGAAGGGGGAATGAAGAACACTGAAGCTTTCTTT CASRWEGGMKNTEAFF
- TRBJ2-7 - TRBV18 TGTGCCAGCTCACCATCCGCAGGGGTGAGCGAGCAGTACTTC CASSPSAGVSEQYF
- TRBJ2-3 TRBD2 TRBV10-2 TGCGCCAGCAGTGATTATAGCGGGAGTCAAGCAGATACGCAGTATTTT CASSDYSGSQADTQYF
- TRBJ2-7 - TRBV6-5 TGTGCCAGCAGGTATAGCGGAACCTACGAGCAGTACTTC CASRYSGTYEQYF
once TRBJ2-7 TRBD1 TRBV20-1 TGCAGTGCTAGTTCCGGGACAGGGACATTGTACGAGCAGTACTTC CSASSGTGTLYEQYF
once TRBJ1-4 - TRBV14 TGTGCCAGCAGCTTGACATTAAGTGGTGAAAAACTGTTTTTT CASSLTLSGEKLFF
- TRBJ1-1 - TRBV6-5 TGTGCCAGCATCGACAGGTCTTCCCATGAAGCTTTCTTT CASIDRSSHEAFF
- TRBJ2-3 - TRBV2 TGTGCCCTCGGAACCAGGACAGATACGCAGTATTTT CALGTRTDTQYF
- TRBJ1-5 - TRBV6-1 TGTGCCAGCAGTGAACAAAACAATCAGCCCCAGCATTTT CASSEQNNQPQHF
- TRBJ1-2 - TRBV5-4 TGTGCCAGCAGCTTGTTAACAGGAGGGAACTATGGCTACACCTTC CASSLLTGGNYGYTF
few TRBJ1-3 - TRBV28 TGTGCCAGCAGTCTCCCCTCGGTCCGAAACACCATATATTTT CASSLPSVRNTIYF
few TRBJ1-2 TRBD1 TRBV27 TGTGCCAGCAGTTTACAGGGGGCTAACTATGGCTACACCTTC CASSLQGANYGYTF
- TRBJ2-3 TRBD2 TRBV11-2 TGTGCCAGCAGCTTCCTACCGGGACTAGCGGGAGGCGTCCAGTATGAGCAGTATTTT CASSFLPGLAGGVQYEQYF
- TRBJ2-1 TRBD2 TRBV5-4 TGTGCCGGAGAAGCGGGAGGGAACCACTACAATGAGCAGTTCTTC CAGEAGGNHYNEQFF
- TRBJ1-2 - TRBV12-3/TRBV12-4 TGTGCCAGCAGTTGGGAGGCGAACTATGGCTACACCTTC CASSWEANYGYTF
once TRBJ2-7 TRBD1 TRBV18 TGTGCCAGCTCACAGGGGCAGGGGGCTCGCGAGCAGTACTTC CASSQGQGAREQYF
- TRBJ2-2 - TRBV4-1 TGCGCCAGCAGCCAACCTCCGGGACAGAACACCGGGGAGCTGTTTTTT CASSQPPGQNTGELFF
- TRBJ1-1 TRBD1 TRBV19 TGTGCCAGTAGTATAACAGGGGCCCTGAACACTGAAGCTTTCTTT CASSITGALNTEAFF
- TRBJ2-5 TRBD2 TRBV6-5 TGTGCCAGCAGTTTAGGCGGGGGGGCCTTGGAGACCCAGTACTTC CASSLGGGALETQYF
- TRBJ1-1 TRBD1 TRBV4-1 TGCGCCAGCAGCCAAGCGTTCACACAGGGGATTGGTACTGAAGCTTTCTTT CASSQAFTQGIGTEAFF
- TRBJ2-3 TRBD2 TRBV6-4 TGTGCCAGCAGTGACTCGATCGGCGGGGGGGGGCCAGATACGCAGTATTTT CASSDSIGGGGPDTQYF
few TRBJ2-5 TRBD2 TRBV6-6 TGTGCCAGCAGTTACGTCCCTAGCGGACAAGAGACCCAGTACTTC CASSYVPSGQETQYF
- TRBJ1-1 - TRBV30 TGTGCCTGGAGTGCTTTGGCGGTCAACACTGAAGCTTTCTTT CAWSALAVNTEAFF
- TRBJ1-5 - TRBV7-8 TGTGCCAGCAGCCAAGACAGGTTTTATAGCAATCAGCCCCAGCATTTT CASSQDRFYSNQPQHF
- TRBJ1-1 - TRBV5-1 TGCGCCAGCACCCCGGGGGAAATGAACACTGAAGCTTTCTTT CASTPGEMNTEAFF
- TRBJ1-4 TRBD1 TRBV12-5 TGTGCTAGTGGTTTGGTGGTGGGGGACAGGGACGAATTTAATGAAAAACTGTTTTTT CASGLVVGDRDEFNEKLFF
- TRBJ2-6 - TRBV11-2 TGTGCCAGCACCCCCCTCACAGCAACCGTCTCTGGGGCCAACGTCCTGACTTTC CASTPLTATVSGANVLTF
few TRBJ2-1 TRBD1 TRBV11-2 TGTGCCAGCAGCCTACGACAGGGGGCGGTCGGGAATGAGCAGTTCTTC CASSLRQGAVGNEQFF
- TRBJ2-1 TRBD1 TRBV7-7 TGTGCCAGCAGCTCCGGGACAGAATACAATGAGCAGTTCTTC CASSSGTEYNEQFF
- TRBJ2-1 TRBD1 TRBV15 TGTGCCACCAGCAGTATTCCGGGACAGGGTTTTGTCAATGAGCAGTTCTTC CATSSIPGQGFVNEQFF
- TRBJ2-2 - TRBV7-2 TGTGCCAGCAGCCTCCGGTACGGCGGGGAGCTGTTTTTT CASSLRYGGELFF
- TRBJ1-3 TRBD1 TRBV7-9 TGTGCCAGCAGCGTTTGGGACAGCTTCTCTGGAAACACCATATATTTT CASSVWDSFSGNTIYF
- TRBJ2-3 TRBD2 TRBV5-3 TGTAATTGGACTAGCGAGAGCACAGATACGCAGTATTTT CNWTSESTDTQYF
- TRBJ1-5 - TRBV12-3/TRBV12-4 TGTGCCAGCAGACCCAGGGACAATCAGCCCCAGCATTTT CASRPRDNQPQHF
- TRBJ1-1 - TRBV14 TGTGCCAGCAGTCTCTTCACAGGGAGGGACACTGAAGCTTTCTTT CASSLFTGRDTEAFF
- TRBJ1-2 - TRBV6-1 TGTGCCAGCAGTGAAGAAGGACACCGTCTCTATGGCTACACCTTC CASSEEGHRLYGYTF
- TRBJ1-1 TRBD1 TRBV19 TGTGCCAGTAGTATGCTCCCTCGACAGGGTGAGACCACTGAAGCTTTCTTT CASSMLPRQGETTEAFF
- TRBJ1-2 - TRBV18 TGTGCCAGCTCACCAATTGTCGGGGGGCTGGCGGACTATGGCTACACCTTC CASSPIVGGLADYGYTF
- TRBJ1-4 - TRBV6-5 TGTGCCAGCAGTTCGGAAGGGGGGGCGACACGTGAAAAACTGTTTTTT CASSSEGGATREKLFF
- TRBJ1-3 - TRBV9 TGTGCCAGCAGCGTTACAATGGCCTCTGGAAACACCATATATTTT CASSVTMASGNTIYF
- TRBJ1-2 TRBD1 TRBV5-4 TGTGCCAGCAGCCCCGGGACAGGGACAGCTAACTATGGCTACACCTTC CASSPGTGTANYGYTF
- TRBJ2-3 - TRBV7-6 TGTGCCAGCAGCCCCGACGGCGGGACCACAGATACGCAGTATTTT CASSPDGGTTDTQYF
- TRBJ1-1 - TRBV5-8 TGTGCCAGCAGCTTGGCGACAGGCCGGAACACTGAAGCTTTCTTT CASSLATGRNTEAFF
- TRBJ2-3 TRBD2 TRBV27 TGTGCCAGCAGTTCCGCTAGCGGGAGTATCCTCACAGATACGCAGTATTTT CASSSASGSILTDTQYF
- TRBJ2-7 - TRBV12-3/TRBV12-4 TGTGCCAGCAGCCCCGGGGTAGCCTACGAGCAGTACTTC CASSPGVAYEQYF
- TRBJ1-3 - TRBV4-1 TGCGCCAGCAGCCCGTTAACCGGGGAATCTGGAAACACCATATATTTT CASSPLTGESGNTIYF